Detailed here is one T cell receptor (beta chain). Antigen specificity is unknown. The data are from a study of cytomegalovirus exposure and HLA in healthy donors. Study context: Findings of an earlier analysis included roughly 110 million unique TCR beta sequences from around 180 million T cells. Overall study results and limits: When a later analysis was performed, an Asian-associated ancestry cluster reportedly had fewer N-insertions than the roughly 690-donor mean.

The study ran its PCR with 60 Vbeta and 13 Jbeta primers. Some clones are missing from TCRdb's copy, which holds only in-frame ones; the method was immunoSEQ multiplex PCR. The data hold around 130,000 clones, with 60% to 80% observed a single time. This TCR came from a woman aged 55-69 years in good health and CMV-seronegative. Input material: PBMCs.

DNA for the CDR3: TGCAGCGTTTGGGCTAGCGGGGGAATATATGAGCAGTTCTTC. The encoded protein is CSVWASGGIYEQFF. The chain couples TRBV29-1 to TRBJ2-1; 10 bases fit TRBD2. The CDR3 has 14 amino acids. Germline V lookup: CDR1 SQVTM, CDR2 ANQGSEA. The V and J ends lost 5 bases and 8 bases, in that order; junction bases with no gene match: 9.